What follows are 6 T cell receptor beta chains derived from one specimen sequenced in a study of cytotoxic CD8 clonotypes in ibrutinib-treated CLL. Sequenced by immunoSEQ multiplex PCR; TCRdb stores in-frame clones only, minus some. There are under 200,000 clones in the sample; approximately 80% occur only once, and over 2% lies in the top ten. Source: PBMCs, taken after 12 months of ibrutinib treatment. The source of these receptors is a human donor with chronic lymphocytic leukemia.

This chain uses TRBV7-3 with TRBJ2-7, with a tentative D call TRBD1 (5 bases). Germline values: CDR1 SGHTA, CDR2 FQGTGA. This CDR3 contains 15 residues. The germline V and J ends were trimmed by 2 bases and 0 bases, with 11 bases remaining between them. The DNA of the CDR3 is TGTGCCAGCAGCTTACAAGCAGGGCGCTCCTACGAGCAGTACTTC. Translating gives CASSLQAGRSYEQYF.

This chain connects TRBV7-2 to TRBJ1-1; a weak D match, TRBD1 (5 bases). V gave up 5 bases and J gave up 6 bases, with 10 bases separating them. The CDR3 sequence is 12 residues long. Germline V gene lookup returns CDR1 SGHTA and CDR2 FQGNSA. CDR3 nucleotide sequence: TGTGCCAGCAGCCCGACAGTTTCTGAAGCTTTCTTT. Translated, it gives CASSPTVSEAFF.

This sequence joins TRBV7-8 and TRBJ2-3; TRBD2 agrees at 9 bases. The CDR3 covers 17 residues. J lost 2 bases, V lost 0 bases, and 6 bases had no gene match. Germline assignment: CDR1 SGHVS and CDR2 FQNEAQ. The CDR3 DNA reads TGTGCCAGCAGCTTAGCTATAGGGACTAGCCCCACAGATACGCAGTATTTT. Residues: CASSLAIGTSPTDTQYF.

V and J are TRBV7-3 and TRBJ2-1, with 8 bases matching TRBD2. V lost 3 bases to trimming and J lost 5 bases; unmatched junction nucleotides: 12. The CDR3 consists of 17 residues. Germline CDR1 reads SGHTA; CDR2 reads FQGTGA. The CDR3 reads CASSFFAGGRYNNEQFF. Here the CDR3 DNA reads TGTGCCAGCAGCTTTTTCGCGGGGGGCCGGTACAACAATGAGCAGTTCTTC.

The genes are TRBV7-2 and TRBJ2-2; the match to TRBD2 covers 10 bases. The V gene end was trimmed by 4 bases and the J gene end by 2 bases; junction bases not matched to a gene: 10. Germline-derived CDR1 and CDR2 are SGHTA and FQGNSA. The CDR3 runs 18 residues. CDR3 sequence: CASSWLPAGGLNTGELFF. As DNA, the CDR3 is TGTGCCAGCAGCTGGCTCCCAGCGGGGGGGCTTAACACCGGGGAGCTGTTTTTT.

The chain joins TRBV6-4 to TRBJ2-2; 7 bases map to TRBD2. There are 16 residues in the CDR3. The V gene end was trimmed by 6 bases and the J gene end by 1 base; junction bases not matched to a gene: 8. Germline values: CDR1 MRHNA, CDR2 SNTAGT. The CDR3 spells CASSDRLARNTGELFF. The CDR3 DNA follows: TGTGCCAGCAGCGACCGACTAGCTCGGAACACCGGGGAGCTGTTTTTT.